The T cell receptor (beta chain) under discussion was sequenced for a study of T cells in tuberculosis (dated by TCRdb to the late 2010s). Notes on the research overall: The study combined CD1B tetramers and high-throughput TCR immunosequencing to characterize T cells specific for the mycobacterial lipid antigen glucose monomycolate (GMM). PBMC from active tuberculosis patients were archived either before standard anti-tuberculosis treatment began or within 7 days of its start. IGRA-negative adolescents, IGRA-positive adolescents with latent tuberculosis and adults with active tuberculosis, around 9 per group, were compared in a South African clinical cohort. Paper-wide results and their limitations: An accuracy of 87% (AUROC approximately 0.91) was reached by a classifier using the diverse GMM-specific repertoire, compared with around 70% accuracy when GEM motif frequencies were used. Compared with IGRA-negative controls, TCR-alpha repertoires from active tuberculosis had smaller mean NN-distances to GMM-specific TCRs, which suggests clonal expansion of these TCRs. The smaller NN-distances were partly driven by shorter CDR3-alpha lengths in active tuberculosis patients, and the difference for TCR-beta did not reach statistical significance. Clinical samples were selected based on the availability of cryopreserved specimens, with adults included as active tuberculosis cases and adolescents included as controls.

For this clone: The specificity of this receptor is unknown. No base-level quality is on record; no much larger clone is a single base apart.

The time point label on this specimen signifies: new active TB diagnosis, blood taken before or within 7 days of starting treatment. The patients with active tuberculosis were newly diagnosed, HIV-seronegative South African adults aged 18 years or older. Confirmation of active tuberculosis was based on positive sputum smear microscopy and/or a positive M. tuberculosis culture. Immunosequencing was performed on unsorted cryopreserved PBMC, with some 91,000 T cells per clinical donor covered on average. TCR libraries were generated with the immunoSEQ multiplex PCR assay, using TCR-beta and/or TCR-alpha/delta assays for each sample. Amplified TCR libraries were sequenced on the Illumina high-throughput platform. In the source study's methods: Clustering and dimensionality reduction were performed using pairwise TCRdist distances among GMM-specific receptors from ex vivo sorted or in vitro expanded T cells. The score assigned to each clinical repertoire was mean NN-distance, meaning the average TCRdist to the nearest 10% of tetramer-positive reference sequences. GEM TCR motif frequency was calculated as the fraction of unique TCRs that matched known GEM sequences by V/J usage and CDR3 length. Active tuberculosis was classified by linear discriminant analysis with leave-one-out cross-validation, implemented in scikit-learn. TCRdb provides this immuneACCESS table in a form limited to in-frame rearrangements. Some clones are lacking; in checked studies, under half of them reflect an unresolved V gene, and why the rest are absent is not known. That table supplies the V and J calls and clone size; D and trimming were determined from the DNA. This sample holds about 35,000 clones; about 85% were observed only once. The top ten clones comprise less than 6.5% of the sample.

CDR1 and CDR2 (MGHRA, YSYEKL) derive from the germline V gene. Reading from cysteine to phenylalanine, the CDR3 counts 18 amino acids. Of all the DNA, just the CDR3 is kept, 54 bases in frame from base 1. The trim is 2 bases for V and 0 bases for J, with a gap of 17 bases between the germline ends. The V and J segments used are TRBV4-1 and TRBJ1-3, with the D gene call left open. Sample: PBMCs, taken at tuberculosis diagnosis. This sequence originates from an adult with tuberculosis. The encoded CDR3 is CASSQTVRGVGSGNTIYF. The nucleotide sequence is given as TGCGCCAGCAGCCAAACCGTCCGGGGAGTTGGCTCTGGAAACACCATATATTTT.